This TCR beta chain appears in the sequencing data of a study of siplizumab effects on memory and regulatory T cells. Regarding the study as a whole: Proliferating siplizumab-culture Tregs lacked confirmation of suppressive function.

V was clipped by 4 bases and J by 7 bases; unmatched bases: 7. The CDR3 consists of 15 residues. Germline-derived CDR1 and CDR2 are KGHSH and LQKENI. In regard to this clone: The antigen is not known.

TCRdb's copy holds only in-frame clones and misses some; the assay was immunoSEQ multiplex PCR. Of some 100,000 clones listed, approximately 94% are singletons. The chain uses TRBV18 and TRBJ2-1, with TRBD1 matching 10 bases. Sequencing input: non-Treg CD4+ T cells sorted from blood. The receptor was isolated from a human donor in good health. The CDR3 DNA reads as TGTGCCAGCTCACTCAGGACAGGGGGTTTAAATGAGCAGTTCTTC. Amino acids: CASSLRTGGLNEQFF.